This entry concerns a single T cell receptor (beta chain). Its antigen is not known. This entry comes from a study of cytomegalovirus exposure and HLA in healthy donors. Study-level results: A later analysis, which compared TCR beta chains of equal frequency, found the HLA-associated ones more clonally expanded.

Germline V lookup: CDR1 MNHNS, CDR2 SASEGT. J gave up 9 bases and V 8 bases, and 12 bases lay outside the gene matches. This CDR3 has 14 amino acids. The PCR used 60 Vbeta and 13 Jbeta primers. The repertoire was sequenced with immunoSEQ multiplex PCR; TCRdb's copy has only in-frame clones and lacks some. Of roughly 160,000 clones in the sample, roughly two thirds were seen once. The clonotype originates from a woman younger than 30 in good health and CMV-seropositive. The sequenced sample consisted of PBMCs. The chain employs TRBV6-1 and TRBJ1-5, with 8 bases aligning to TRBD1. Written as DNA, the CDR3 is TGTGCCAGCCGGGACAGGTCGCCCCCTGGGCCCCAGCATTTT. Translation gives CASRDRSPPGPQHF.